One T cell receptor beta chain is described in this entry. This clonotype has at least ten counts. No cognate antigen has been identified for it. The input lacks base qualities; no much larger clone sits a single base away. This record belongs to a study of T cells in Graves' hyperthyroidism and ophthalmopathy (dated by TCRdb to the late 2010s). In terms of the full investigation: Peripheral blood was collected at initial diagnosis, before any treatment. Once sampling was done, hyperthyroidism patients were given methimazole at a starting dose of 30 mg daily, whereas ophthalmopathy patients were given high-dose intravenous methylprednisolone. The 100 discovery patients were randomly split 7:3 into training and test sets. To identify TCR V-J signatures that set the groups apart, the researchers used a discovery cohort of roughly 100 patients, made up of fewer than 50 with Graves' ophthalmopathy and 57 with stable Graves' hyperthyroidism. The study also compared thyroid tissue and blood T-cell repertoires from a handful of Graves' hyperthyroidism patients. Prospective prediction of ophthalmopathy was tested in an independent validation cohort of 18 to 20 hyperthyroidism patients and approximately 17 patients who later progressed to ophthalmopathy. According to the paper, TCR Vbeta CDR3 sequencing was carried out on some 130 peripheral blood samples, which came from 40 to 45 ophthalmopathy, some 73 hyperthyroidism and about 17 progressor patients. Study-level results and caveats: In validation, the model predicted progression to ophthalmopathy with around 71% sensitivity and approximately 74% specificity, a median of 6.5 months before onset. Most expanded thyroid clonotypes (frequency above 0.001) were also detected in blood, a finding suggesting that blood repertoires may reflect thyroid immune responses. Sample size was not statistically predetermined, and blinding of investigators to group allocation was not performed. Ophthalmopathy was separated from stable hyperthyroidism by a 13 V-J signature model, with around 88% sensitivity and 81% to 82% specificity obtained in cross-validation and 80%/75% obtained in testing.

The hyperthyroidism patients were between 18 and 65 years old and newly diagnosed, with a disease duration of less than 2 months. Patients with uncontrolled infections, other autoimmune diseases, pregnancy or lactation were excluded. Clinical symptoms, serum thyroxine and TRAb, thyroid ultrasound, and orbital computed tomography formed the basis for the diagnoses. Blood from progressor patients was collected at the time of first diagnosis with hyperthyroidism, before any ophthalmopathy symptoms had appeared. Ficoll-Paque density gradient centrifugation was used to isolate PBMCs from 10 ml of fresh peripheral blood. Progressor patients were first diagnosed with Graves' hyperthyroidism and then developed ophthalmopathy during follow-up. Total RNA was extracted with Trizol reagent, and quality was checked on an Agilent 2100 Bioanalyzer. Amplification of TCR beta CDR3 regions was carried out from RNA transcripts. The TCR CDR3 was subjected to a first round of RT-PCR using the HTBI primer set and the Qiagen OneStep RT-PCR kit. Libraries were constructed in a second round of multiplex PCR, after which size selection and purification were carried out. Paired-end sequencing of the libraries was performed with 100 bp reads on an Illumina HiSeq2000. Turning to the authors' computational methods: SOAPnuke was used to process the raw data, throwing out any read that contained adapters or uncalled bases, had a mean Phred below 15, or lacked an exact constant-primer or identifier match. COPE v1.2.5 was used to merge the high-quality paired reads, and each unique nucleotide sequence was defined as a clonotype. Clonotypes were aligned to IMGT TRBV, TRBD and TRBJ reference segments using MiTCR v1.1. Only V-J combinations with frequency above 0.0001, covering 99% to 99.2% of repertoires, were analysed. A TCS score was defined as the ratio between F50 (clonal expansion) and ExV (chaos), using BLOSUM62-based TCRdist between CDR3 peptides within each V-J. Welch's t-statistics and random forest reduced 500 to 650 V-J features to 10 to 15, which were used in a naive Bayes classifier (R e1071). TCRdb took the public reads, trimmed them with fastp at Q25, ran MiXCR for clone calling and kept in-frame beta chains. Each CDR3 protein appears once, grouped with its most common genes and DNA. The V and J calls were not made by the authors but by TCRdb's processing. This sample comprises a few hundred thousand distinct CDR3 sequences, 15% to 19% of them detected only once. Around a quarter of the sample belongs to the ten largest clones.

The receptor's source is a woman aged 18 to 35 with Graves' hyperthyroidism that later progressed to Graves' ophthalmopathy. Input material: blood.

This receptor carries the CDR3 CASSDVWQETQYF. The DNA sequence reads TGTGCCAGCAGCGACGTTTGGCAAGAGACCCAGTACTTC. The sequence is built from TRBV7-9 and TRBJ2-5; the D gene is unclear. Taken from the germline V gene (reference sequence), the CDR1 and CDR2 loops are SEHNR and FQNEAQ. The CDR3 covers 13 residues, taking in both the cysteine and the phenylalanine. Only the CDR3 portion is preserved as DNA: 39 bases, with reading frame beginning at the first base. V is clipped by 5 bases and J by 2 bases, and the sequence between their germline boundaries is 9 bases long.